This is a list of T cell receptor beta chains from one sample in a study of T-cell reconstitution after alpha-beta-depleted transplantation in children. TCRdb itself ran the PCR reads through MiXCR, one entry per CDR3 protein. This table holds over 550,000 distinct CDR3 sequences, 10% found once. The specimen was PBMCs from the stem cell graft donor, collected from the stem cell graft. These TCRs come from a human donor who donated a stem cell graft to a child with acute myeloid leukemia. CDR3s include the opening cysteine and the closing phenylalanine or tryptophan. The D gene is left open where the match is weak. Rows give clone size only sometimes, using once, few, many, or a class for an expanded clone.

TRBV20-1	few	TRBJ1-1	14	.	TGCAGTGCTAGAGATTGGAAACGGAACACTGAAGCTTTCTTT	CSARDWKRNTEAFF
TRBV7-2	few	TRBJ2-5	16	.	TGTGCCAGCAGCTCCCCTTTATCCGGGCGCCAAGAGACCCAGTACTTC	CASSSPLSGRQETQYF
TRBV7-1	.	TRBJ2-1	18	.	TGTGCCAGCAGCGGGGGGGGCTCCCGGTCAAGCTCCTACAATGAGCAGTTCTTC	CASSGGGSRSSSYNEQFF
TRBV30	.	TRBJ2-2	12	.	TGTGCCTGGAGTGTAGTGAACGGGGAGCTGTTTTTT	CAWSVVNGELFF
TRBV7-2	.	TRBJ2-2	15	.	TGTGCCAGCAGCTTGCGGGACGGCCGGCCCGGGGAGCTGTTTTTT	CASSLRDGRPGELFF
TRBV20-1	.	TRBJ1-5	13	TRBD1	TGCAGCCGGACAGGGGGTAGCAATCAGCCCCAGCATTTT	CSRTGGSNQPQHF
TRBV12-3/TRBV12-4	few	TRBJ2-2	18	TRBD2	TGTGCCAGCAGTTTATGGGGTAGGCTAGCGGGAGCTACCGGGGAGCTGTTTTTT	CASSLWGRLAGATGELFF
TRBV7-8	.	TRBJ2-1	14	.	TGTGCCAGCAGCTTAGACCCGCGGTGGAGTGAGCAGTTCTTC	CASSLDPRWSEQFF
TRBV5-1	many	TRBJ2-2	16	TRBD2	TGCGCCAGCAGCTTGCGGCGGGAGGGGAACACCGGGGAGCTGTTTTTT	CASSLRREGNTGELFF
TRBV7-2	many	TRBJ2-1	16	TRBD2	TGTGCCAGCAGACCTACTAGCGGCCCGACCTACAATGAGCAGTTCTTC	CASRPTSGPTYNEQFF
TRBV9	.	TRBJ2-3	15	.	TGTGCCAGCAGCGTCTGGCGGAGCGGCACAGATACGCAGTATTTT	CASSVWRSGTDTQYF